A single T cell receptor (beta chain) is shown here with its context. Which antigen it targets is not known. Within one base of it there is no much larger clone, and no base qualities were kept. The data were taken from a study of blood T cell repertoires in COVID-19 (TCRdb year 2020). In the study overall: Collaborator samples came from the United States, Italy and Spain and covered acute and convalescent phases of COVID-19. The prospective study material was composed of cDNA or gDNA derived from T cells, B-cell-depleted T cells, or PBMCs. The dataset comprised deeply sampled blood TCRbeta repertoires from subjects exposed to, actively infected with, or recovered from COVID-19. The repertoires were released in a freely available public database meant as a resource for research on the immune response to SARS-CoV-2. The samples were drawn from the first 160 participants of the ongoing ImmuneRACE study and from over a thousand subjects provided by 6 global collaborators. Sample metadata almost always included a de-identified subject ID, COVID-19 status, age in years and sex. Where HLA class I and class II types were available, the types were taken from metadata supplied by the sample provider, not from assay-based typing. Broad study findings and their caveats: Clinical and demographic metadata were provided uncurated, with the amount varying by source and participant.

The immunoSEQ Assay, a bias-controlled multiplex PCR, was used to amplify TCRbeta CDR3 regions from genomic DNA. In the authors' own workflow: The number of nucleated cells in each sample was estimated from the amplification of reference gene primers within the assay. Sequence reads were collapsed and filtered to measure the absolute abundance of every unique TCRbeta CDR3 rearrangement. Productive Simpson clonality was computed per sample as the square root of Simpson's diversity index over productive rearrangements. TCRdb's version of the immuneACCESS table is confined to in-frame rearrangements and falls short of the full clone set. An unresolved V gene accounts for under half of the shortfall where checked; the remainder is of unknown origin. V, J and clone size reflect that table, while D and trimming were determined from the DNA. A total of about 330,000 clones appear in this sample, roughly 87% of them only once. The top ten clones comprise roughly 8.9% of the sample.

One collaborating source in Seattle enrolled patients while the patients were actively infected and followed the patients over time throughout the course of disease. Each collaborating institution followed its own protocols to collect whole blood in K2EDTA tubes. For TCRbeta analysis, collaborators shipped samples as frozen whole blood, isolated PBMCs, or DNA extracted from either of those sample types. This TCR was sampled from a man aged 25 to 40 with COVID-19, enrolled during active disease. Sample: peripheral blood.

The bases read TGTGCCAGTAGTCCAGGACAGGGTAATAATTCACCCCTCCACTTT. The resulting protein is CASSPGQGNNSPLHF. The V and J segments used are TRBV19 and TRBJ1-6, with 8 central nucleotides matching TRBD1. CDR1 and CDR2 are read off the germline V gene (reference sequence) as LNHDA and SQIVND. The CDR3 runs 15 amino acids, cysteine and phenylalanine included. The CDR3 DNA has 45 bases and is translated from base 1. V lost 5 bases and J lost 5 bases, and the count of bases not matched to a germline gene is 5.